The clone carrying this T cell receptor beta chain occurred once. This sample was included in a study of OX40 agonist ivuxolimab in advanced cancers. Study-wide background: At 0.01 to 10 mg/kg, ivuxolimab was administered intravenously to patients every 2 weeks.

The method was immunoSEQ multiplex PCR; TCRdb's version includes in-frame clones alone and lacks a portion of them. The sample holds nearly 70,000 clones, just over 85% seen once. Looked up from germline, CDR1 is MNHEY and CDR2 is SMNVEV (reference sequence). Trimming stripped 0 bases from V and 2 bases from J, with 20 bases between. There are 20 residues in the CDR3. The TCR was taken from an adult with an advanced solid tumor such as melanoma, head and neck, liver or kidney cancer. The chain recombines TRBV27 with TRBJ2-6, with D possibly being TRBD1 (7 bases). The starting material was CD4+ or CD8+ T cells sorted from blood, obtained in a trial of the OX40 agonist ivuxolimab. The CDR3 sequence is CASSLSFGGQIAAGANVLTF. The CDR3, as DNA: TGTGCCAGCAGTTTATCTTTCGGGGGACAGATTGCGGCTGGGGCCAACGTCCTGACTTTC.